Listed below are T cell receptor beta chains from one sample, sequenced in a study of blood T cell repertoires in COVID-19. The method was immunoSEQ multiplex PCR; TCRdb's version includes in-frame clones alone and lacks a portion of them. This table holds roughly 72,000 clones, 82% found once. Material for sequencing was peripheral blood. The source of these receptors is an elderly woman with acute or convalescent COVID-19. The CDR3 runs from the conserved cysteine through the conserved F or W. D genes are given only for firm matches. Size is omitted from some rows. Given values are once, few, many or a class for expanded clones.

>TRBV29-1|TRBD1|-|TRBJ2-7
TGCAGCGTTGAAAAGACAGGGTCCTCCTACGAGCAGTACTTC
CSVEKTGSSYEQYF
>TRBV9|TRBD1|-|TRBJ1-5
TGTGCCAGCAGCCCCGGGGGACAGGGGCATCAGCCCCAGCATTTT
CASSPGGQGHQPQHF
>TRBV18|-|-|TRBJ1-1
TGTGCCAGCTCATCCACCGTGGGCGCCGGGAACACTGAAGCTTTCTTT
CASSSTVGAGNTEAFF
>TRBV13|-|-|TRBJ2-7
TGTGCCAGCAGCCCCAGGGAGCAGTACTTC
CASSPREQYF
>TRBV19|-|-|TRBJ2-6
TGTGCCAGTAGCTACCTCGCTGGGGCCAACGTCCTGACTTTC
CASSYLAGANVLTF
>TRBV7-8|-|once|TRBJ2-1
TGTGCCAGCAGCCCCAGCGGGAATGAGCAGTTCTTC
CASSPSGNEQFF
>TRBV14|-|-|TRBJ1-1
TGTGCCAGCAGCCCCATAGGACAGAAGAACACTGAAGCTTTCTTT
CASSPIGQKNTEAFF
>TRBV3-1/TRBV3-2|-|-|TRBJ1-2
TGTGCCAGCAGCCAAGGCGGCGTCCATGGCTACACCTTC
CASSQGGVHGYTF
>TRBV11-2|TRBD1|-|TRBJ2-7
TGTGCCAGCAGCTTAGAAGGGACAGGGGTCTACGAGCAGTACTTC
CASSLEGTGVYEQYF
>TRBV19|-|-|TRBJ2-1
TGTGCCAGTAGTACCCCCGCGGAGGTCAATGAGCAGTTCTTC
CASSTPAEVNEQFF
>TRBV7-9|TRBD1|-|TRBJ1-1
TGTGCCAGCAGCCCTTGGGACAGTAACACTGAAGCTTTCTTT
CASSPWDSNTEAFF
>TRBV5-6|TRBD2|few|TRBJ2-3
TGTGCCAGCAGCTTGAGCGGGAGGGCTTCAGATACGCAGTATTTT
CASSLSGRASDTQYF
>TRBV4-3|TRBD1|-|TRBJ1-2
TGCGCCAGCAGCACGGACAGGTCGATCCGGGGCTACACCTTC
CASSTDRSIRGYTF
>TRBV21-1|-|-|TRBJ1-2
TGTGCCAGCAGCTCCCACAGGGGAGGCTACACCTTC
CASSSHRGGYTF
>TRBV6-4|TRBD2|-|TRBJ2-3
TGTGCCAGCAGCGCACTAGCGGGAGGCAGCACAGATACGCAGTATTTT
CASSALAGGSTDTQYF
>TRBV11-2|TRBD2|-|TRBJ2-7
TGTGCCAGCAGCTTAGCCCCCGGGGGGTGGGAGCAGTACTTC
CASSLAPGGWEQYF
>TRBV19|-|-|TRBJ2-3
TGTGCCAGTAGTTTTTGGGCAGCCCTTAGCACAGATACGCAGTATTTT
CASSFWAALSTDTQYF
>TRBV7-9|TRBD1|-|TRBJ2-7
TGTGCCAGCAGCTTAGAGGGACAGGGACTCTACGAGCAGTACTTC
CASSLEGQGLYEQYF
>TRBV5-1|TRBD2|once|TRBJ2-1
TGCGCCAGCAGCTTGGCGCCGACCGGGACTAGCGGATACAATGAGCAGTTCTTC
CASSLAPTGTSGYNEQFF
>TRBV24-1|-|few|TRBJ2-2
TGTGCCACCAGGTCGGGGAACACCGGGGAGCTGTTTTTT
CATRSGNTGELFF
>TRBV15|TRBD1|once|TRBJ2-2
TGTGCCACCAGCAGGGGACAGGGTACCGGGGAGCTGTTTTTT
CATSRGQGTGELFF
>TRBV24-1|TRBD1|-|TRBJ2-2
TGTGCCACCAGTGATAGGAGGACAGGGGTCTACGGGGAGCTGTTTTTT
CATSDRRTGVYGELFF
>TRBV9|TRBD1|-|TRBJ2-3
TGTGCCAGCAGCGTAGAAGTGGTAGGGGGCCGCACAGATACGCAGTATTTT
CASSVEVVGGRTDTQYF
>TRBV15|-|-|TRBJ2-7
TGTGCCACCAGCAGAGATGCCGGGAGAAGATCCTACGAGCAGTACTTC
CATSRDAGRRSYEQYF
>TRBV7-8|TRBD1|-|TRBJ2-7
TGTGCCAGCAGACTCACAGGGGGAATGGACGAGCAGTACTTC
CASRLTGGMDEQYF
>TRBV10-3|TRBD1|-|TRBJ2-7
TGTGCCATCAGTGCGACAGGGGGCGAGCAGTACTTC
CAISATGGEQYF
>TRBV19|TRBD1|-|TRBJ2-7
TGTGCCAGTAGTATAGGGGACAGGCTCCACGAGCAGTACTTC
CASSIGDRLHEQYF
>TRBV6-2/TRBV6-3|TRBD2|-|TRBJ2-1
TGTGCCAGCAGTTCCAGGACTAGCGGGAGGCATGAGCAGTTCTTC
CASSSRTSGRHEQFF
>TRBV7-6|TRBD1|-|TRBJ2-5
TGTGCCAGCAGCACCAGACAGGGGGTGTATGAGACCCAGTACTTC
CASSTRQGVYETQYF
>TRBV7-6|TRBD2|-|TRBJ2-7
TGTGCCAGCAGCCAAACGCCCCCGGGACTAGGTTTTAACGAGCAGTACTTC
CASSQTPPGLGFNEQYF
>TRBV12-5|TRBD1|-|TRBJ2-7
TGTGCTAGTGGTTTGGATACTCGGACAGGCTACGAGCAGTACTTC
CASGLDTRTGYEQYF
>TRBV24-1|TRBD2|-|TRBJ2-1
TGTGCCACCAGTGGTGGCGGGACTAGCGGGAGAGACAATGAGCAGTTCTTC
CATSGGGTSGRDNEQFF
>TRBV19|-|-|TRBJ2-2
TGTGCCAGTAGTATTGCGGGGGCCACCGGGGAGCTGTTTTTT
CASSIAGATGELFF
>TRBV19|TRBD2|-|TRBJ2-1
TGTGCCAGCAGACTAGCGGGAGGGCCCTCCCATGAGCAGTTCTTC
CASRLAGGPSHEQFF
>TRBV7-2|-|-|TRBJ1-3
TGTGCCAGCAGGTATTCTGGAAACACCATATATTTT
CASRYSGNTIYF
>TRBV10-3|-|-|TRBJ2-7
TGTGCCATCAGCCAACGTAAGGGACTCTACGAGCAGTACTTC
CAISQRKGLYEQYF
>TRBV6-2/TRBV6-3|-|few|TRBJ2-7
TGTGCCAGCAGTTACTCTTCCTTCTACGAGCAGTACTTC
CASSYSSFYEQYF
>TRBV28|TRBD1|-|TRBJ2-1
TGTGCCAGCAGAACCTCCGGGACAGCCGACAATGAGCAGTTCTTC
CASRTSGTADNEQFF
>TRBV30|-|-|TRBJ2-2
TGTGCCTGGAGTGTATCTATCACCGGGGAGCTGTTTTTT
CAWSVSITGELFF
>TRBV6-6|TRBD1|-|TRBJ1-6
TGTGCCAGCCGAAGGGACAGGGGTGGTTCACCCCTCCACTTT
CASRRDRGGSPLHF
>TRBV5-4|TRBD2|-|TRBJ2-2
TGTGCCAGCAGTTTTGGACTAGCCCGAAGCAGCACCGGGGAGCTGTTTTTT
CASSFGLARSSTGELFF
>TRBV21-1|-|-|TRBJ1-2
TGTGCCAGCAGCAAAGCCGGGACAGGGTCCTATGGCTACACCTTC
CASSKAGTGSYGYTF
>TRBV7-3|TRBD1|once|TRBJ2-5
TGTGCCAGCAGCTTAGTAGCTTTAGGGGGACAGCAATCTCAAGAGACCCAGTACTTC
CASSLVALGGQQSQETQYF
>TRBV24-1|-|-|TRBJ2-1
TGTGCCACCAGTGATTTGCTGCGGGACGGTAATGAGCAGTTCTTC
CATSDLLRDGNEQFF
>TRBV5-6|-|-|TRBJ1-1
TGTGCCAGCATGTTTGTAGAGGCCAGGGGTGAAGCTTTCTTT
CASMFVEARGEAFF
>TRBV9|-|-|TRBJ2-2
TGTGCCAGCAGCGTAGGGTGGACAGTAAACACCGGGGAGCTGTTTTTT
CASSVGWTVNTGELFF
>TRBV2|TRBD1|-|TRBJ1-2
TGTGCCAGACAGGGGCTCCATGGCTACACCTTC
CARQGLHGYTF
>TRBV19|-|many|TRBJ2-7
TGTGCCAGTAGTCTTTTTTTACAGGCGGGATACGAGCAGTACTTC
CASSLFLQAGYEQYF
>TRBV19|TRBD2|-|TRBJ2-7
TGTGCCAGTAGTATCGGGGGGGCATACGAGCAGTACTTC
CASSIGGAYEQYF